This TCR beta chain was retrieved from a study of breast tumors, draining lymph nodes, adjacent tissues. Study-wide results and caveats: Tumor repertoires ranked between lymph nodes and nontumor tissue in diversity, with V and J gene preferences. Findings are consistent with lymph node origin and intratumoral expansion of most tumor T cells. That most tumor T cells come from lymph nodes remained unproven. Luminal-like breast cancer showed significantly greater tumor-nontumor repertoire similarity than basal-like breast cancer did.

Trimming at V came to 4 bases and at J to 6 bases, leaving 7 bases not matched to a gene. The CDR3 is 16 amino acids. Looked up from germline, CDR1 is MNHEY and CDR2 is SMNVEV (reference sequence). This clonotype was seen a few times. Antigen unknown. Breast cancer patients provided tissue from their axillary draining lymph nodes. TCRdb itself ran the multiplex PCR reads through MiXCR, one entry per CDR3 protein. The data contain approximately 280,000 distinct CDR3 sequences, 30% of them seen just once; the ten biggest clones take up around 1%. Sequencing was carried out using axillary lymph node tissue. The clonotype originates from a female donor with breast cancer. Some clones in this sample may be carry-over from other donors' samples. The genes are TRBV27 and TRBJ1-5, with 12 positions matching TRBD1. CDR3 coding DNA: TGTGCCAGCAGTTCAACCGGGACAGGGGGCATTCAGCCCCAGCATTTT. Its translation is CASSSTGTGGIQPQHF.